Listed below are T cell receptor beta chains from one sample, sequenced in a study of identical twins. TCRdb recomputed calls from the 5' RACE reads with MiXCR, one row per CDR3 protein. The repertoire has 1.5 million to 2 million distinct CDR3 sequences, around 33% of them found once; the top ten carry over 0.25%. Sequencing was carried out using cord blood. These receptors were taken from a newborn girl in good health. The CDR3 runs from the conserved cysteine through the conserved F or W. The D gene is left open where the match is weak. Clone size, where shown, is once, few, many, or a class for clones that have expanded.

TRBV28,TRBD2,TRBJ2-4,.,TGTGCCAGCAGTCCTAGCGGGGTGTACCCTTTAGCCAAAAACATTCAGTACTTC,CASSPSGVYPLAKNIQYF
TRBV20-1,.,TRBJ2-3,.,TGCAGTGCTAGCCCCGGCGTGGATACGCAGTATTTT,CSASPGVDTQYF
TRBV2,TRBD1,TRBJ1-1,.,TGTGCCAGCAAACAGGGGGTAGGGAACACTGAAGCTTTCTTT,CASKQGVGNTEAFF
TRBV11-2,.,TRBJ1-1,.,TGTGCCAGCAAGCCGTTGAACACTGAAGCTTTCTTT,CASKPLNTEAFF
TRBV20-1,.,TRBJ1-4,.,TGCAGTGCTAGAGTCAGTCTAATGAGGAAACTGTTTTTT,CSARVSLMRKLFF
TRBV6-1,.,TRBJ2-5,.,TGTGCCAGCAGTGAACGGTGGGGGCCCCAAGAGACCCAGTACTTC,CASSERWGPQETQYF
TRBV27,.,TRBJ2-7,.,TGTGCCAGCAGTCGTTGGAACATCTCTTCAGCCTACGAGCAGTACTTC,CASSRWNISSAYEQYF
TRBV4-2,TRBD2,TRBJ2-1,few,TGTGCCAGCAGCCAACGCCCCTCCGGGACTAGCGGTTACAATGAGCAGTTCTTC,CASSQRPSGTSGYNEQFF
TRBV6-1,.,TRBJ2-7,few,TGTGCCAGCAGATTGACTAGCTCCTACGAGCAGTACTTC,CASRLTSSYEQYF
TRBV3-1,.,TRBJ2-1,.,TGTGCCAGCAGCCAAATAACTAGTGAGCAGTTCTTC,CASSQITSEQFF
TRBV12-3/TRBV12-4,.,TRBJ1-1,.,TGTGCCAGCAGCTCCGGACCCGCGGGAGCTTTCTTT,CASSSGPAGAFF
TRBV20-1,.,TRBJ1-2,.,TGCAGTGCTAGAGAGAGGGGGAACTATGGCTACACCTTC,CSARERGNYGYTF
TRBV4-2,TRBD2,TRBJ2-3,.,TGTGCCAGCAGCCAACCATCTAGCGGGAGGGCCACTATGGCAGATACGCAGTATTTT,CASSQPSSGRATMADTQYF
TRBV5-1,TRBD1,TRBJ2-1,.,TGCGCCAGCAGCTTGGTCTCCTTAACAGGGGTCGTTGGTCGGAATGAGCAGTTCTTC,CASSLVSLTGVVGRNEQFF
TRBV25-1,TRBD2,TRBJ2-3,many,TGTGCCAGCAGTGGGTTGTGGGAGGGATCAGATACGCAGTATTTT,CASSGLWEGSDTQYF
TRBV10-1,.,TRBJ2-7,.,TGCGCCAGCAGTGAAAGACAGGAGACCTACGAGCAGTACTTC,CASSERQETYEQYF
TRBV7-2,TRBD2,TRBJ2-3,.,TGTGCCAGCAGCTCGGGACTAGGGCACGATACGCAGTATTTT,CASSSGLGHDTQYF
TRBV10-1,TRBD2,TRBJ2-3,few,TGCGCCAGCAGTGAGTCGAACGCGGGGGGCTTCACAGATACGCAGTATTTT,CASSESNAGGFTDTQYF
TRBV5-1,TRBD1,TRBJ2-2,.,TGCGCCAGCAGCTTAGGGGGCCTATTAACCGGGGAGCTGTTTTTT,CASSLGGLLTGELFF
TRBV9,.,TRBJ2-1,few,TGTGCCAGCAGCGTAGACGGTCTAGCGCTTTACAATGAGCAGTTCTTC,CASSVDGLALYNEQFF
TRBV29-1,TRBD1,TRBJ2-5,many,TGCAGCGTGGGACAGGGGATCGAGACCCAGTACTTC,CSVGQGIETQYF
TRBV30,.,TRBJ1-2,.,TGTGCCTGGAGTTATTTAGCTTATGGCTACACCTTC,CAWSYLAYGYTF
TRBV28,.,TRBJ2-7,.,TGTGCCAGCAGTTTAACGGCAGGTTCCAGGGAGCAGTACTTC,CASSLTAGSREQYF
TRBV11-2,TRBD2,TRBJ2-1,.,TGTGCCAGCAGCACAAGTTGGGCTAGCGGGGAGCAGGGCTACAATGAGCAGTTCTTC,CASSTSWASGEQGYNEQFF
TRBV29-1,.,TRBJ2-7,.,TGCAGCGTTGAAGGATCCGGGACGCCAGGATACAATGAGCAGTACTTC,CSVEGSGTPGYNEQYF
TRBV10-2,TRBD2,TRBJ2-4,.,TGCGCCAGCAGTTTAGCGGGGGTAAACATTCAGTACTTC,CASSLAGVNIQYF
TRBV20-1,.,TRBJ1-2,few,TGCAGTGCTAGAGGGGCAGGGGAGGTGAACTATGGCTACACCTTC,CSARGAGEVNYGYTF
TRBV4-2,.,TRBJ2-3,few,TGTGCCAGCAGCCCAAGCGCAGCGTCAGATACGCAGTATTTT,CASSPSAASDTQYF